Listed below are T cell receptor beta chains from one sample, sequenced in a study of brain T cells in children with intractable seizures. Sequencing was performed with immunoSEQ multiplex PCR; in TCRdb, only in-frame clones are kept and a portion is missing. This sample has around 340,000 clones, with over 90% found just once. This sample comprised peripheral blood, obtained about 5 months after surgery. The receptors stem from a boy in the first two years of life with tuberous sclerosis and intractable seizures. Both conserved end residues are part of each CDR3. The order of the fields is V gene, J gene, D gene, clone size, CDR3 protein, CDR3 DNA. The D gene is left open where the match is weak. Not all rows give a size; the values are once, few, many and, for expanded clones, a class.

TRBV7-9,TRBJ2-7,NA,once,CASSLSLDLGDEQYF,TGTGCCAGCAGCTTAAGCCTAGATTTAGGAGACGAGCAGTACTTC
TRBV28,TRBJ2-7,NA,NA,CASNSGFYEQYF,TGTGCCAGCAATAGCGGATTCTACGAGCAGTACTTC
TRBV18,TRBJ1-6,NA,NA,CASSPLGTSPLHF,TGTGCCAGCTCACCTCTTGGGACTTCACCCCTCCACTTT
TRBV11-2,TRBJ1-1,NA,once,CASSPQRGAAFF,TGTGCCAGCAGCCCCCAAAGGGGGGCAGCTTTCTTT
TRBV7-9,TRBJ2-7,NA,NA,CASSVHDYEQYF,TGTGCCAGCAGCGTTCACGACTACGAGCAGTACTTC
TRBV30,TRBJ2-7,TRBD1,NA,CAWDRDRGPSYEQYF,TGTGCCTGGGACCGGGACAGGGGGCCCTCCTACGAGCAGTACTTC
TRBV6-6,TRBJ2-3,TRBD1,NA,CASSRETGRTDTQYF,TGTGCCAGCAGTCGAGAGACAGGGCGGACAGATACGCAGTATTTT
TRBV14,TRBJ1-6,NA,NA,CASSQVLLAGNSPLHF,TGTGCCAGCAGCCAAGTTTTATTAGCAGGGAATTCACCCCTCCACTTT
TRBV9,TRBJ2-1,NA,NA,CASSPLWLDEQFF,TGTGCCAGCAGCCCGCTATGGTTAGATGAGCAGTTCTTC
TRBV19,TRBJ2-1,NA,once,CASSSLDTSSHSYNEQFF,TGTGCCAGTAGCTCTTTGGATACTAGCAGTCACTCCTACAATGAGCAGTTCTTC
TRBV29-1,TRBJ2-1,NA,NA,CSVGGPSSRRTQGNEQFF,TGCAGCGTTGGAGGCCCATCGTCCAGGAGGACACAAGGCAATGAGCAGTTCTTC
TRBV6-4,TRBJ2-1,TRBD1,NA,CASSIGQGFDNEQFF,TGTGCCAGCAGCATAGGACAGGGGTTCGACAATGAGCAGTTCTTC
TRBV18,TRBJ1-1,NA,once,CASSPQGVLTEAFF,TGTGCCAGCTCACCACAGGGGGTATTAACTGAAGCTTTCTTT
TRBV19,TRBJ1-1,NA,NA,CASSIWEGIAFF,TGTGCCAGTAGTATATGGGAGGGTATCGCTTTCTTT
TRBV5-1,TRBJ1-1,NA,NA,CASSLVAMNTEAFF,TGCGCCAGCAGCTTGGTGGCCATGAACACTGAAGCTTTCTTT
TRBV4-2,TRBJ1-6,TRBD1,NA,CASSPGTASDSYNSPLHF,TGTGCCAGCAGCCCCGGGACAGCATCCGACTCCTATAATTCACCCCTCCACTTT
TRBV12-3/TRBV12-4,TRBJ2-5,NA,once,CASSFHTAETQYF,TGTGCCAGCAGTTTCCACACAGCCGAGACCCAGTACTTC
TRBV24-1,TRBJ1-5,NA,NA,CATSDLSNQPQHF,TGTGCCACCAGTGATTTGTCTAATCAGCCCCAGCATTTT
TRBV11-3,TRBJ2-1,TRBD1,NA,CASSPRTGVGNEQFF,TGTGCCAGCAGCCCTCGGACAGGGGTCGGCAATGAGCAGTTCTTC
TRBV2,TRBJ1-2,NA,NA,CATERGGYTF,TGTGCCACCGAGAGAGGTGGCTACACCTTC